This entry lists 30 T cell receptor beta chains sequenced from one sample in a study of control samples from healthy donors and cancer patients. Sequenced by immunoSEQ multiplex PCR; TCRdb stores in-frame clones only, minus some. This sample has 110,000 or so clones; roughly 85% occur once, and the top ten carry about 13%. The sample was blood. The receptors come from a woman aged 45 to 65 in good health.

This clone appeared a single time. The gene calls are TRBV6-2 or TRBV6-3 and TRBJ2-7; 11 bases match TRBD2. V shed 5 bases and J 6 bases; nucleotides not matched to a gene: 9. The CDR3 extends over 15 amino acids. Germline V gene lookup returns CDR1 MNHEY and CDR2 SVGEGT. In DNA form, the CDR3 reads TGTGCCAGCAGTACCACTAGCGGGGGTTTGGGCGAGCAGTACTTC. Translation gives CASSTTSGGLGEQYF.

The chain uses TRBV7-2 and TRBJ1-1; no clear D gene. The V gene's germline CDR1 is SGHTA and CDR2 FQGNSA. This CDR3 contains 14 residues. The germline V and J ends were trimmed by 2 bases and 1 base, with 8 bases remaining between them. The CDR3 bases are TGTGCCAGCAGCTTAACGGCTGGGAACACTGAAGCTTTCTTT. It yields the protein CASSLTAGNTEAFF.

This chain links TRBV28 with TRBJ1-5; 12 nucleotides align to TRBD1. V dropped 6 bases and J dropped 4; count of bases not matched to a gene: 1. Germline V CDR1 and CDR2: MDHEN, SYDVKM. The CDR3 sequence is 14 residues long. CDR3 loop: CASRGQGANQPQHF. DNA for the CDR3: TGTGCCAGCAGGGGACAGGGGGCTAATCAGCCCCAGCATTTT.

V gene TRBV30 combines with J gene TRBJ2-5; 8 positions agree with TRBD1. The CDR3 extends over 13 amino acids. V trimming: 2 bases; J trimming: 5 bases; junction bases outside the gene matches: 4. CDR1 and CDR2 (germline): GTSNPN, SVGIG (reference sequence). Written as DNA, the CDR3 is TGTGCCTGGAGTAGACAGGGGTCTGAGACCCAGTACTTC. This gives the protein CAWSRQGSETQYF.

The chain uses TRBV15 and TRBJ2-1, with D perhaps TRBD1 or TRBD2 (5 bases each). V lost 0 bases to trimming and J lost 7 bases, with 10 bases between them. The CDR3 is made up of 14 amino acids. CDR1 is LNHNV and CDR2 is YYDKDF in the germline V gene (reference sequence). The CDR3 region is CATSRERGRNEQFF. The CDR3 DNA reads as TGTGCCACCAGCAGAGAGAGGGGTCGGAATGAGCAGTTCTTC.

The rearrangement joins TRBV20-1 to TRBJ1-2, with 9 positions matching TRBD1. Germline CDR1 is DFQATT and CDR2 is SNEGSKA (reference sequence). This CDR3 has 14 amino acids. After removal of 3 bases from V and 7 bases from J, the junction contained 9 bases not matched to a gene. This CDR3 is CSASPTGGVPGYTF. The CDR3 nucleotides are TGCAGTGCTAGTCCGACAGGGGGGGTTCCTGGCTACACCTTC.

The V gene is TRBV5-5, the J gene TRBJ2-1; 7 positions match TRBD1. Looked up from germline, CDR1 is SGHKS and CDR2 is YYEKEE (reference sequence). V dropped 2 bases and J dropped 3; count of bases not matched to a gene: 5. The CDR3 length is 15 residues. As DNA, the CDR3 is TGTGCCAGCAGCTTTCAGGGGGACGTCTACAATGAGCAGTTCTTC. The encoded protein is CASSFQGDVYNEQFF.

The sample holds one count of this clone. The J gene is TRBJ2-4, the V gene TRBV28; D is uncertain. Germline V gene data show CDR1 as MDHEN and CDR2 as SYDVKM. V lost 2 bases and J lost 9, with 2 bases in between. CDR3 length: 10 residues. The CDR3 region is CASSLGIQYF. DNA of the CDR3: TGTGCCAGCAGTTTAGGCATTCAGTACTTC.

V is TRBV2 and J is TRBJ2-7; 7 bases are a match to TRBD1. After removal of 3 bases from V and 5 bases from J, the junction contained 16 bases not matched to a gene. The length of the CDR3 is 17 residues. Germline-derived CDR1 and CDR2 are SNHLY and FYNNEI. The DNA for the CDR3 is TGTGCCAGCAGTGACCCAATACTCGGACAGGCGCGGGACGAGCAGTACTTC. It codes for CASSDPILGQARDEQYF.

The gene calls are TRBV4-2 and TRBJ1-2, with D tentatively TRBD1 (6 bases). V was clipped by 0 bases and J by 1 base, with 9 bases between them. The CDR3 consists of 15 residues. Germline assignment: CDR1 LGHNA and CDR2 YNFKEQ. As DNA, the CDR3 is TGTGCCAGCAGCCAAGATTTGGACAGTAACTATGGCTACACCTTC. Translated, it gives CASSQDLDSNYGYTF.

The J gene is TRBJ1-3, the V gene TRBV18; tentatively, D is TRBD1 (6 bases). The CDR3 has 16 amino acids. V gave up 5 bases and J gave up 2 bases, with 16 bases separating them. Germline V lookup: CDR1 KGHSH, CDR2 LQKENI. CDR3 amino acids: CASSETGQATGNTIYF. Written as DNA, the CDR3 is TGTGCCAGCTCAGAAACAGGGCAGGCAACTGGAAACACCATATATTTT.

The chain combines TRBV7-8 with TRBJ1-1; D gene ambiguous. Germline assignment: CDR1 SGHVS and CDR2 FQNEAQ. This CDR3 comprises 13 residues. The V gene lost 0 bases and the J gene lost 6 bases, with 8 bases spanning the gap. In DNA form, the CDR3 reads TGTGCCAGCAGCTTAGCTAAAACATCTGAAGCTTTCTTT. Protein product: CASSLAKTSEAFF.

This clone was counted only a few times. The V and J genes are TRBV6-5 and TRBJ1-1; D is unresolved. The germline gives CDR1 MNHEY, CDR2 SVGAGI. V lost 2 bases, J lost 2 bases, and 12 bases lay in between. This CDR3 spans 15 amino acids. CDR3 bases: TGTGCCAGCAGTTACGGACCGCCTTATAACACTGAAGCTTTCTTT. The encoded protein is CASSYGPPYNTEAFF.

In its sample, this clone was seen a few times. The genes are TRBV5-5 and TRBJ2-5, with 8 bases identical to TRBD1. Germline loops: CDR1 SGHKS, CDR2 YYEKEE (reference sequence). This CDR3 comprises 18 residues. After removal of 4 bases from V and 4 bases from J, the junction contained 18 bases not matched to a gene. DNA for the CDR3: TGTGCCAGCAGCCCAATCTATAAGGACAGGGTACTAGTAGAGACCCAGTACTTC. It translates to CASSPIYKDRVLVETQYF.

Only one count was recorded for this clone. This chain connects TRBV7-2 to TRBJ2-1; TRBD2 aligns across 9 bases. The germline V gene encodes CDR1 SGHTA and CDR2 FQGNSA. After removal of 1 base from V and 7 bases from J, the junction contained 8 bases not matched to a gene. CDR3 length equals 16 residues. The CDR3 nucleotides are TGTGCCAGCAGCTTAGGGCGGGGGGGCCGTCTGAATGAGCAGTTCTTC. Translating it yields CASSLGRGGRLNEQFF.

This chain links TRBV5-8 with TRBJ1-1; possible D gene TRBD1, 5 bases. The germline V gene has CDR1 SGHTS and CDR2 YDEGEE. The CDR3 spans 15 residues. Trimming took 3 bases from V and 1 from J, leaving 13 bases between them. The CDR3 sequence is CASSWDRQTNTEAFF. DNA of the CDR3: TGTGCCAGCAGCTGGGACCGACAGACGAACACTGAAGCTTTCTTT. The complete variable domain, with remaining parts taken from reference TRBV5-8 and TRBJ1-1, reads EAGVTQSPTHLIKTRGQQATLRCSPISGHTSVYWYQQALGLGLQFLLWYDEGEERNRGNFPPRFSGRQFPNYSSELNVNALELEDSALYLCASSWDRQTNTEAFFGQGTRLTVV.

The chain employs TRBV5-4 and TRBJ1-1; D may be TRBD1 (6 bases). Germline CDR1 reads SGHNT; CDR2 reads YYREEE (reference sequence). The CDR3 extends over 15 amino acids. V lost 0 bases and J 4 bases, leaving 13 bases between the germline ends. The CDR3 region has the DNA TGTGCCAGCAGCTTGGCCCAGGGGCTTGGCACTGAAGCTTTCTTT. Translated: CASSLAQGLGTEAFF.

The chain carries TRBV18 and TRBJ1-6; perhaps TRBD1 as D (6 bases). The CDR3 has 14 amino acids. Germline V gene data show CDR1 as KGHSH and CDR2 as LQKENI. V gave up 6 bases and J gave up 5 bases, with 11 bases separating them. Here the CDR3 DNA reads TGTGCCAGCTCGGTTGGACAGAATAATTCACCCCTCCACTTT. Translating it yields CASSVGQNNSPLHF.

The CDR3 here is CASSTVTGAGNTIYF. CDR3 bases: TGTGCCAGCAGCACCGTGACAGGGGCTGGAAACACCATATATTTT. The chain is built from TRBV5-6 and TRBJ1-3; 8 bases are a match to TRBD1. The length of the CDR3 is 15 residues. After removal of 4 bases from V and 2 bases from J, the junction contained 5 bases not matched to a gene. Germline V lookup: CDR1 SGHDT, CDR2 YYEEEE.

The chain recombines TRBV12-3 or TRBV12-4 with TRBJ2-7; no firm D call. Trimming removed 6 bases at V and 7 bases at J, with 13 bases between. This CDR3 spans 12 amino acids. The DNA for the CDR3 is TGTGCCAGCAGCCCTCCTCTGGGAGAGCAGTACTTC. Residues: CASSPPLGEQYF.

This clone has just one count. The genes are TRBV7-2 and TRBJ2-5; D assignment may be TRBD1 or TRBD2 (6 bases each). This CDR3 is 15 amino acids long. Trimming shortened V by 1 base and J by 4 bases, and 13 bases separated the two germline ends. Germline V lookup: CDR1 SGHTA, CDR2 FQGNSA. The CDR3 spells CASSLVGGSGETQYF. CDR3 sequence (DNA): TGTGCCAGCAGCTTAGTCGGGGGCTCGGGAGAGACCCAGTACTTC.

The chain combines TRBV19 with TRBJ1-6, with TRBD1 matching 9 bases. From germline, CDR1 is LNHDA and CDR2 SQIVND (reference sequence). The CDR3 extends over 13 amino acids. J gave up 6 bases and V 7 bases, and 1 base lay outside the gene matches. CDR3 sequence: CASTTGGNSPLHF. CDR3 nucleotides: TGTGCCAGTACGACAGGGGGTAATTCACCCCTCCACTTT.

The J gene is TRBJ2-3, the V gene TRBV19; D is possibly TRBD1 or TRBD2 (5 bases each). CDR3 length equals 13 residues. Looked up from germline, CDR1 is LNHDA and CDR2 is SQIVND (reference sequence). Trimming shortened V by 9 bases and J by 3 bases, and 13 bases separated the two germline ends. CDR3 coding DNA: TGTGCCAGCCAGAGCAGGGAGACAGATACGCAGTATTTT. This translates into CASQSRETDTQYF.

The V gene is TRBV5-6, the J gene TRBJ1-1; D remains ambiguous. Germline CDR1 and CDR2: SGHDT and YYEEEE. V was shortened by 2 bases and J by 7 bases, with 6 bases between the two germline ends. This CDR3 contains 11 residues. CDR3 protein: CASSFRVEAFF. In DNA, the CDR3 is TGTGCCAGCAGCTTCCGGGTTGAAGCTTTCTTT.

The V call is TRBV30, the J call TRBJ1-2, with D unclear. Germline V CDR1 and CDR2: GTSNPN, SVGIG (reference sequence). V dropped 8 bases and J dropped 7 bases, with 11 bases sitting between them. The CDR3 is 10 amino acids. The CDR3 DNA is TGTGCCCTTAAAAAGGGTGGCTACACCTTC. Encoded protein: CALKKGGYTF.

In its sample, this clone was seen a few times. The chain combines TRBV4-3 with TRBJ2-5; TRBD1 aligns across 7 bases. The trim removed 3 bases at V and 2 bases at J, leaving 6 bases unmatched. Germline-derived CDR1 and CDR2 are LGHNA and YSLEER. This CDR3 has 15 amino acids. CDR3 nucleotide sequence: TGCGCCAGCAGCCAGGGGGACAGCGTTCAAGAGACCCAGTACTTC. As protein: CASSQGDSVQETQYF.

The gene calls are TRBV9 and TRBJ2-3; 8 bases match TRBD1. This CDR3 region has 15 residues. CDR1 and CDR2 from the germline V gene are SGDLS and YYNGEE. J lost 2 bases, V lost 3 bases, and 5 bases had no gene match. The CDR3 DNA reads as TGTGCCAGCAGCGGGTACAGGGGGGTCACAGATACGCAGTATTTT. Translated: CASSGYRGVTDTQYF.

The CDR3 here is CASSQEGLDNEQFF. DNA of the CDR3: TGCGCCAGCAGCCAAGAGGGACTTGACAATGAGCAGTTCTTC. This chain links TRBV4-3 with TRBJ2-1; a possible D gene is TRBD2 (6 bases). This CDR3 contains 14 residues. Germline CDR1 LGHNA, CDR2 YSLEER. V was pared by 0 bases and J by 5 bases, with 8 bases between.

With respect to this clone: The junction differs from germline at one of its ends, possibly a read error. The chain links TRBV6-1 to TRBJ1-4, with 8 nucleotides matching TRBD1. Germline V gene sequence: CDR1 MNHNS, CDR2 SASEGT. The CDR3 consists of 18 residues. This chain's CDR3 is CASSKAGTGVRVREKLFF. In DNA, the CDR3 is TGTGCCAGCAGTAAAGCCGGGACAGGAGTAAGAGTTCGTGAAAAACTGTTTTTT.

This CDR3 reads CSVRGFREKLFF. CDR3 sequence (DNA): TGCAGCGTTAGAGGATTTCGGGAAAAACTGTTTTTT. The rearrangement uses TRBV29-1 and TRBJ1-4; the D is unclear. V was pared by 5 bases and J by 8 bases, with 12 bases between. CDR3 size: 12 residues. In germline, CDR1 is SQVTM, CDR2 ANQGSEA.